This TCR beta chain was captured by sequencing in a study of shared clonotypes between healthy human individuals. CDR3 length equals 15 residues. Germline assignment: CDR1 MDHEN and CDR2 SYDVKM. Trimming stripped 5 bases from V and 3 bases from J, with 17 bases between. The study's findings and limits: Larger richness was generally estimated for naive than memory subsets. Despite large depth, rarefaction showed incomplete sorted-subset sequencing.

As processed by the authors: Filtering differed because ImmunoSEQ produced junction-only sequences that carried no quality scores. The table came from immunoSEQ multiplex PCR; TCRdb's copy has only in-frame clones and leaves some out. Clonal size and the V and J genes are those of that table, whereas D and trimming came from the DNA. The sample records about 2,200,000 clones, about 93% being singletons. Naive CD8 isolation took CD45RO-negative cells positively selected for CCR7 and excluded terminally differentiated effector memory CD45RA+ cells. To note about this clone: Its target is unknown.

The receptor was derived from a man between 18 and 35 years old in good health. Some clones in this sample may be carry-over from other donors' samples. The chain combines TRBV28 with TRBJ2-7, with D maybe TRBD2 (5 bases). Sample: naive CD8+ T cells from PBMCs. CDR3 in DNA: TGTGCCAGCAGTCCCCTTGGGGAGTGGAGCTACGAGCAGTACTTC. Protein sequence: CASSPLGEWSYEQYF.